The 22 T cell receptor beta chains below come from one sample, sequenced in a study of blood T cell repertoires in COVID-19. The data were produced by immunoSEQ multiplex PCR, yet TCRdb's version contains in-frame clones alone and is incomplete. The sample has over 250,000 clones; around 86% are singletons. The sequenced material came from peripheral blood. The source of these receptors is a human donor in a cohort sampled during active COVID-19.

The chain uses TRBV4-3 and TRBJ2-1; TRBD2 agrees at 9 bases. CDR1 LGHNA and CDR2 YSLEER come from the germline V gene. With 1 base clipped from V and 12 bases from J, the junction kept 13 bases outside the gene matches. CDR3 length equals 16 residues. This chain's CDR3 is CASSQGVPSGASGQFF. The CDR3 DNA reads TGCGCCAGCAGCCAAGGTGTACCTAGCGGGGCTTCGGGGCAGTTCTTC.

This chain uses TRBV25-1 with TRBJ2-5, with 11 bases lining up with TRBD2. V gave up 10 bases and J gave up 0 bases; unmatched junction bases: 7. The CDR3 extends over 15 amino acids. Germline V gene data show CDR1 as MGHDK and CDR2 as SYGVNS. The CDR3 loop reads CATGTSGWYQETQYF. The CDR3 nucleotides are TGTGCCACCGGGACTAGCGGATGGTACCAAGAGACCCAGTACTTC.

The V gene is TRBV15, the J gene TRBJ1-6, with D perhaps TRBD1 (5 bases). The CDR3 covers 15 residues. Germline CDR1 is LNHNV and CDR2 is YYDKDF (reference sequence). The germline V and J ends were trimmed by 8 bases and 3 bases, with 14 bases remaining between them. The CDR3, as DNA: TGTGCCACCCGCCCAGGGCGTAGCTATAATTCACCCCTCCACTTT. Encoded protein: CATRPGRSYNSPLHF.

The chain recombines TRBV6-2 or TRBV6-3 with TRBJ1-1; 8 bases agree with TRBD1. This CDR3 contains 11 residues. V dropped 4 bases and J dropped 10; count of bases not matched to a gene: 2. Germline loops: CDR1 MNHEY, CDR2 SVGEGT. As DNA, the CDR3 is TGTGCCAGCAGTTCAACAGGGGGAGCTTTCTTT. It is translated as CASSSTGGAFF.

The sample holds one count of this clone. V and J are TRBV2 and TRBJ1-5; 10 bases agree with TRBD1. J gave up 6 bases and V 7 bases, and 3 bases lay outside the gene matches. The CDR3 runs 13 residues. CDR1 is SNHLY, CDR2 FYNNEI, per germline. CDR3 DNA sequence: TGTGCCAGCAAGGGACAGGGGCGTCAGCCCCAGCATTTT. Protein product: CASKGQGRQPQHF.

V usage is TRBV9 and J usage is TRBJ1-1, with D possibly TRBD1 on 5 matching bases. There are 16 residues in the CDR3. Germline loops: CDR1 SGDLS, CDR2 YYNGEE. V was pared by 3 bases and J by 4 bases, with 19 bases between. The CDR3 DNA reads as TGTGCCAGCAGCGGTATGTCAGTGGGGGGAGGCACTGAAGCTTTCTTT. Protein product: CASSGMSVGGGTEAFF.

The chain's CDR3 is CASSLGQNLYNEQFF. CDR3 nucleotide sequence: TGTGCCAGCAGCCTGGGACAGAATCTATACAATGAGCAGTTCTTC. V is TRBV6-2 or TRBV6-3 and J is TRBJ2-1; 7 positions agree with TRBD1. CDR3 length: 15 amino acids. CDR1 and CDR2 (germline): MNHEY, SVGEGT. Unmatched junction bases numbered 9, after V lost 6 bases and J lost 4 bases.

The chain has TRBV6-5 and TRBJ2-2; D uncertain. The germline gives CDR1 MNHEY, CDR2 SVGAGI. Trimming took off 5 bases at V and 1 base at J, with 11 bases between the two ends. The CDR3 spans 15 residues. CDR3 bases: TGTGCCAGCAGTCTTTATTCGGGGAACACCGGGGAGCTGTTTTTT. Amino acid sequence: CASSLYSGNTGELFF.

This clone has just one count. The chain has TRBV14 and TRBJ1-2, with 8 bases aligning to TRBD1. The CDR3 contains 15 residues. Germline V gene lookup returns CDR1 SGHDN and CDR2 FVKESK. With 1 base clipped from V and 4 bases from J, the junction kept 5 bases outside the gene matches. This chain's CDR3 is CASSQASGGSYGYTF. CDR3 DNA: TGTGCCAGCAGCCAAGCATCAGGGGGCAGCTATGGCTACACCTTC.

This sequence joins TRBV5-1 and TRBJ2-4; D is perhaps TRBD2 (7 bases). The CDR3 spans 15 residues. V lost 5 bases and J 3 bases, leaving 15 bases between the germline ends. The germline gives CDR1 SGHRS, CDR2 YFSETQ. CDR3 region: CASRMGGLGKNIQYF. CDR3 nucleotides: TGCGCCAGCAGGATGGGGGGGCTTGGCAAAAACATTCAGTACTTC.

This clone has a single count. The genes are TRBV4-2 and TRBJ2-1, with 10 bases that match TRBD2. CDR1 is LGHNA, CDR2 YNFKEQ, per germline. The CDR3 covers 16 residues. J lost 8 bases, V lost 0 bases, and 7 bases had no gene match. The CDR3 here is CASSQDTRLAGDEQFF. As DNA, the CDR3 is TGTGCCAGCAGCCAAGATACCAGGCTAGCGGGGGATGAGCAGTTCTTC.

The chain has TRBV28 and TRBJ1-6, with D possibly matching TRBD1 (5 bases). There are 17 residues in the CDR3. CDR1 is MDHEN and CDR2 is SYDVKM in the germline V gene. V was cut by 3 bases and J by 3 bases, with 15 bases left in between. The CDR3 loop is CASSLRRGNYYNSPLHF. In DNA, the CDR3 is TGTGCCAGCAGTTTGAGGCGGGGGAACTACTATAATTCACCCCTCCACTTT.

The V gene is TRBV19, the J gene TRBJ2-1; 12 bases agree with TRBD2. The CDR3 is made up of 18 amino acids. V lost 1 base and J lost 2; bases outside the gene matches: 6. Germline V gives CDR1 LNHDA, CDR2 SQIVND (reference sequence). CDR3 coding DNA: TGTGCCAGTAGTATAGGGGGAACTAGCGGGAGGCCCTACAATGAGCAGTTCTTC. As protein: CASSIGGTSGRPYNEQFF.

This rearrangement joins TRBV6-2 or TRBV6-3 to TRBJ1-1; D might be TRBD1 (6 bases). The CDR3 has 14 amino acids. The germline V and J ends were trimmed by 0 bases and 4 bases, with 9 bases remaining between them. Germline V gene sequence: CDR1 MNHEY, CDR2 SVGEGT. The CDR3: CASSYSNRATEAFF. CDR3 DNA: TGTGCCAGCAGTTACTCGAACAGGGCCACTGAAGCTTTCTTT.

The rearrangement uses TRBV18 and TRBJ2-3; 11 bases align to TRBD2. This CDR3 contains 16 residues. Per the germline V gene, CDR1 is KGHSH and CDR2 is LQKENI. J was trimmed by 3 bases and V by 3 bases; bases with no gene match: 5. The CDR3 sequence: CASSPSGTSGTDTQYF. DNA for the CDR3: TGTGCCAGCTCACCCTCCGGGACTAGCGGTACAGATACGCAGTATTTT. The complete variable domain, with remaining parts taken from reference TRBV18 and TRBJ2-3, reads NAGVMQNPRHLVRRRGQEARLRCSPMKGHSHVYWYRQLPEEGLKFMVYLQKENIIDESGMPKERFSAEFPKEGPSILRIQQVVRGDSAAYFCASSPSGTSGTDTQYFGPGTRLTVL.

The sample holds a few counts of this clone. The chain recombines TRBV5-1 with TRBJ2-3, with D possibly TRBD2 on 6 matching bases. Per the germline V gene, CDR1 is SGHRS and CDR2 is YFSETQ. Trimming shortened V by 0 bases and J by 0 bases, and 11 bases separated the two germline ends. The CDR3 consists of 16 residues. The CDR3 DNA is TGCGCCAGCAGCTTGGCCCCGGGAGACAGCACAGATACGCAGTATTTT. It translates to CASSLAPGDSTDTQYF.

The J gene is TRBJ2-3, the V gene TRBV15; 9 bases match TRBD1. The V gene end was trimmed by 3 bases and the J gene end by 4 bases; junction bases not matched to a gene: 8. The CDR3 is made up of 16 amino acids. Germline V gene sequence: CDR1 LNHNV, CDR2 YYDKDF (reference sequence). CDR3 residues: CATSRKQGAAADTQYF. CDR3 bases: TGTGCCACCAGCAGGAAACAGGGGGCGGCCGCAGATACGCAGTATTTT.

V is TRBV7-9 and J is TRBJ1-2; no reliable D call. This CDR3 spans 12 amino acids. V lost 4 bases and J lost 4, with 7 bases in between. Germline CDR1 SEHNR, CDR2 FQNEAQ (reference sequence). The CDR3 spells CASSSGSYGYTF. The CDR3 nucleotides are TGTGCCAGCAGCTCAGGCTCCTATGGCTACACCTTC.

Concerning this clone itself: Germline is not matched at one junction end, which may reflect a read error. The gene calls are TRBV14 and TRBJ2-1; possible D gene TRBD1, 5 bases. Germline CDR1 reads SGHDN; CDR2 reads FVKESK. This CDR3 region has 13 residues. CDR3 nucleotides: TGTGCCAGCAGTCACCAGGGCTACAGTGAGCAGTTCTTC. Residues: CASSHQGYSEQFF.

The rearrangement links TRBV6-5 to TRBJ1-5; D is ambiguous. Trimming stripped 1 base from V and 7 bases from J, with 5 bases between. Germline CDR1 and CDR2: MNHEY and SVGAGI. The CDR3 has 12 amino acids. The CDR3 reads CASSYYEQPQHF. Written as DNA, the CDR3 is TGTGCCAGCAGTTACTACGAGCAGCCCCAGCATTTT.

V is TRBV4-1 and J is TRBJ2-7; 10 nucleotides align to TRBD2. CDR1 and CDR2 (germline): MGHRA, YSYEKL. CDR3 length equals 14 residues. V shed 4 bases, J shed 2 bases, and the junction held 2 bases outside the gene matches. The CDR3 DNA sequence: TGCGCCAGCAGCCGGACTAGCGGCCCCTACGAGCAGTACTTC. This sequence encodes CASSRTSGPYEQYF.

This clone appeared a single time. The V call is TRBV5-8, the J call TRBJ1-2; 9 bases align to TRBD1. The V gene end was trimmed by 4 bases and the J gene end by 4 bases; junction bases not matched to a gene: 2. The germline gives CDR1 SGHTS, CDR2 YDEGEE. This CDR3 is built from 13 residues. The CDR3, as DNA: TGTGCCAGCAGCCGGGACAGGGCCTATGGCTACACCTTC. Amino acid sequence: CASSRDRAYGYTF.